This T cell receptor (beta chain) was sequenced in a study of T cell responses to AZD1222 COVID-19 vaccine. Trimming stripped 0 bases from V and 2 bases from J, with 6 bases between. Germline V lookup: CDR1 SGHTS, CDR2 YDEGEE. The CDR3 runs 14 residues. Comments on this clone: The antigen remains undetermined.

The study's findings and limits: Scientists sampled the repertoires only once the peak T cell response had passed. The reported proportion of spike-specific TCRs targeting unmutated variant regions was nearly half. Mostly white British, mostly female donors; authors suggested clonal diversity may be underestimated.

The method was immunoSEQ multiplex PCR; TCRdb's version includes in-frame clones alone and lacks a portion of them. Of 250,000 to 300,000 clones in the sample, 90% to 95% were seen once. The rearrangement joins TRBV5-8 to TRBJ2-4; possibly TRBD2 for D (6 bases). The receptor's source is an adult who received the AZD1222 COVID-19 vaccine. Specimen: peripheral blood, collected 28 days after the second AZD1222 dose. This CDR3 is CASSLGTTKNIQYF. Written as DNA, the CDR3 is TGTGCCAGCAGCTTGGGGACTACCAAAAACATTCAGTACTTC.